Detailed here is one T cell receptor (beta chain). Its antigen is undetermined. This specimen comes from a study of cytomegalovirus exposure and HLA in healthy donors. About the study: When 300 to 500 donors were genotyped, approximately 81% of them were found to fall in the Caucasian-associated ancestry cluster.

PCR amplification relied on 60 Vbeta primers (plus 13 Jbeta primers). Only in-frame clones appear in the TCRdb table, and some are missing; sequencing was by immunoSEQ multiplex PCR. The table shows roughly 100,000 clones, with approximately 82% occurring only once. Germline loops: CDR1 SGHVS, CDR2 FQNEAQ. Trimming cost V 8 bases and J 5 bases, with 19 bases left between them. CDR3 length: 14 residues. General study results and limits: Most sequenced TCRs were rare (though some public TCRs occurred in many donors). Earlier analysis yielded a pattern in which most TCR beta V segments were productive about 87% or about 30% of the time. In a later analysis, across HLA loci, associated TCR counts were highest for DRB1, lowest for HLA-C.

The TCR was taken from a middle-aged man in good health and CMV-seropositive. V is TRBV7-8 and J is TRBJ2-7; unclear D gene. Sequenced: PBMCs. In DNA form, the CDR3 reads TGTGCCAGCCGAATGAACAGATTTGTCGACGAGCAGTACTTC. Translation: CASRMNRFVDEQYF.